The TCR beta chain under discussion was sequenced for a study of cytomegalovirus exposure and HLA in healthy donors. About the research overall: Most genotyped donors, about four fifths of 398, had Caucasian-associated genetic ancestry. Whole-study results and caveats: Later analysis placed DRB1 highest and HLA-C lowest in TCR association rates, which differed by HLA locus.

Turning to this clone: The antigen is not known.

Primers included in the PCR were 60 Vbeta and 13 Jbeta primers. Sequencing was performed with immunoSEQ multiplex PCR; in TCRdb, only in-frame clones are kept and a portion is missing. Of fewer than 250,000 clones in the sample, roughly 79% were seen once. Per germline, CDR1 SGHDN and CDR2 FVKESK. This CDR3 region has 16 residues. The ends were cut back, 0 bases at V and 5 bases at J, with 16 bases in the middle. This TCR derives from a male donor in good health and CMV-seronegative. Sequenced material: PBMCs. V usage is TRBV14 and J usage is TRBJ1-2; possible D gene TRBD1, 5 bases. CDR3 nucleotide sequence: TGTGCCAGCAGCCAAGACGGGCAGGGTTTTTGGTATGGCTACACCTTC. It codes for CASSQDGQGFWYGYTF.